This TCR beta chain was recovered during a study of T cell responses to AZD1222 COVID-19 vaccine. Clones were sequenced by immunoSEQ multiplex PCR, and TCRdb holds only the in-frame ones, with some missing. Altogether 95,000 or so clones are present, under 90% being singletons, with the ten largest covering about 2.8%. General observations from the study: Only a handful of AZD1222 recipients, more than five in all, had baseline seropositivity. After the peak T cell response, and only then, were repertoires sampled. Reports say nearly half of spike-specific TCRs go after unmutated variant regions. Clonal diversity was possibly underestimated, and white British individuals and females predominated among donors.

On this clone: Its antigen is not identified.

The sample here was peripheral blood, taken on day 0 of MenACWY control vaccination. The sequence came from an adult in good health.

CDR3 in DNA: TGCGCCAGCAGCTTGACCCTCAACTCCTACGAGCAGTACTTC. Its translation is CASSLTLNSYEQYF. The V and J genes are TRBV5-1 and TRBJ2-7; D not certain. CDR1 is SGHRS and CDR2 is YFSETQ in the germline V gene. V was shortened by 1 base and J by 0 bases, with 8 bases between the two germline ends. The CDR3 loop spans 14 amino acids. Variable domain in full (rest from reference TRBV5-1 and TRBJ2-7): KAGVTQTPRYLIKTRGQQVTLSCSPISGHRSVSWYQQTPGQGLQFLFEYFSETQRNKGNFPGRFSGRQFSNSRSEMNVSTLELGDSALYLCASSLTLNSYEQYFGPGTRLTVT.